Listed below are T cell receptor beta chains from one sample, sequenced in a study of esophageal squamous cell carcinoma under preoperative chemotherapy. TCRdb used MiXCR to reprocess the PCR reads, holding one entry per CDR3 protein. The sample shows about 6,600 distinct CDR3 sequences, about 30% of them seen only once. This specimen was collected from a patient given preoperative chemotherapy. All receptors derive from a human donor with esophageal squamous cell carcinoma. The donor label of this sample is uncertain. The CDR3 runs from the conserved cysteine through the conserved F or W. The D gene is left open where the match is weak. Clone size is given for some rows only: seen once, a few or many times, or a class if the clone is expanded.

TRBV7-2,many,TRBD2,TRBJ2-3,CASSRSGGIGDTQYF,TGTGCCAGCAGCCGAAGCGGGGGAATAGGAGATACGCAGTATTTT
TRBV10-2,many,NA,TRBJ1-1,CASRSNTEAFF,TGCGCCAGCAGGTCGAACACTGAAGCTTTCTTT
TRBV6-1,many,NA,TRBJ2-7,CASSEYPGLPVDEQYF,TGTGCCAGCAGTGAATACCCGGGACTCCCGGTTGATGAGCAGTACTTC
TRBV7-2,NA,NA,TRBJ2-7,CASSLGQGRYNEQYF,TGTGCCAGCAGCTTGGGGCAGGGCAGGTACAATGAGCAGTACTTC
TRBV6-1,NA,NA,TRBJ2-1,CASSVTSGLSYNERYF,TGTGCCAGCAGTGTGACCAGTGGGCTGAGCTACAATGAGCGGTACTTC
TRBV6-1,many,TRBD1,TRBJ1-3,CAAGGGGGNTIYF,TGTGCCGCAGGGGGCGGAGGTGGAAACACCATATATTTT
TRBV6-1,many,TRBD2,TRBJ2-1,CASSEGLAGGFF,TGTGCCAGCAGTGAGGGACTAGCGGGAGGTTTTTTC
TRBV20-1,NA,TRBD2,TRBJ2-2,CSANRAGGPNTGELFF,TGCAGTGCTAATCGAGCGGGAGGACCGAACACCGGGGAGCTGTTTTTT
TRBV7-9,many,NA,TRBJ1-1,CASSSRKTEAFF,TGTGCCAGCAGCTCCAGAAAGACTGAAGCTTTCTTT
TRBV12-3/TRBV12-4,NA,NA,TRBJ2-5,CASSQGRGETQYF,TGTGCCAGCAGCCAGGGCAGGGGAGAGACGCAGTACTTC
TRBV6-1,NA,TRBD1,TRBJ2-7,CASRGGQGRYEQYF,TGTGCCAGCAGGGGGGGACAGGGGAGATACGAGCAGTACTTC
TRBV10-2,few,NA,TRBJ1-1,CASFYGYRTEAFF,TGCGCCAGCTTCTATGGGTATCGCACTGAAGCTTTCTTT
TRBV7-8,medium-sized,NA,TRBJ2-1,CASSLRDFASYNEQFF,TGTGCCAGCAGCTTAAGGGACTTCGCCTCCTACAATGAGCAGTTCTTC
TRBV12-3/TRBV12-4,NA,NA,TRBJ1-2,CASSFRGGDGYAF,TGTGCCAGCAGTTTCAGGGGCGGCGATGGCTACGCCTTC
TRBV6-5,many,NA,TRBJ2-1,CASSYEEGPYNEQFF,TGTGCCAGCAGTTACGAGGAGGGGCCCTACAATGAGCAGTTCTTC
TRBV6-5,medium-sized,NA,TRBJ2-5,CASSYFGTQYF,TGTGCCAGCAGTTACTTCGGGACCCAGTACTTC
TRBV7-2,many,NA,TRBJ2-7,CASSSQTGLEQYF,TGTGCCAGCAGCTCACAAACGGGATTAGAGCAGTACTTC
TRBV12-3/TRBV12-4,many,NA,TRBJ2-3,CASSPRTDTQYF,TGTGCCAGCAGTCCCCGCACAGATACGCAGTATTTT
TRBV24-1,many,NA,TRBJ2-1,CATSDKTRASSNEQFF,TGTGCCACCAGTGATAAGACCCGGGCTAGCAGTAATGAGCAGTTCTTC
TRBV6-1,many,NA,TRBJ2-7,CASSESRPGPYEQYF,TGTGCCAGCAGTGAATCGAGGCCGGGGCCCTACGAGCAGTACTTC
TRBV27,large,TRBD1,TRBJ2-5,CASSSTGTGAETQYF,TGTGCCAGCAGTTCCACCGGGACAGGGGCCGAGACCCAGTACTTC
TRBV7-7,large,TRBD1,TRBJ2-7,CASSTGDGYEQYF,TGTGCTAGCAGCACAGGGGACGGCTACGAGCAGTACTTC
TRBV6-1,many,NA,TRBJ2-7,CASQIQGGISYEQYF,TGTGCCAGTCAGATCCAAGGTGGGATCTCCTACGAGCAGTACTTC
TRBV12-3/TRBV12-4,many,NA,TRBJ2-3,CASSRKPTQYF,TGTGCCAGCAGCCGAAAACCAACGCAGTATTTT
TRBV6-1,NA,NA,TRBJ2-3,CASSFSLGSEQDF,TGTGCCAGCAGCTTTAGTTTGGGGAGCGAGCAGGACTTC
TRBV6-5,many,NA,TRBJ1-2,CASSYRPQDYGYTF,TGTGCCAGCAGTTACAGGCCCCAGGACTATGGCTACACCTTC
TRBV7-8,many,NA,TRBJ2-2,CASHARRANTGELFF,TGTGCCAGCCACGCGCGAAGAGCGAACACCGGGGAGCTGTTTTTT
TRBV11-3,NA,NA,TRBJ2-7,CASGLDVRRYEQYF,TGTGCCAGCGGCTTAGATGTCCGGCGGTACGAGCAGTACTTC
TRBV27,NA,NA,TRBJ2-7,CASSSTGAGAETQYF,TGTGCCAGCAGTTCGACCGGGGCAGGGGCCGAGACGCAGTACTTC
TRBV6-1,NA,TRBD1,TRBJ1-1,CASSPDRVGEAFF,TGTGCCAGCAGTCCCGACAGGGTGGGTGAAGCTTTCTTT
TRBV6-1,NA,NA,TRBJ2-7,CASSTGGRAYEQYF,TGTGCCAGCAGTACGGGGGGCAGGGCCTACGAGCAGTACTTC